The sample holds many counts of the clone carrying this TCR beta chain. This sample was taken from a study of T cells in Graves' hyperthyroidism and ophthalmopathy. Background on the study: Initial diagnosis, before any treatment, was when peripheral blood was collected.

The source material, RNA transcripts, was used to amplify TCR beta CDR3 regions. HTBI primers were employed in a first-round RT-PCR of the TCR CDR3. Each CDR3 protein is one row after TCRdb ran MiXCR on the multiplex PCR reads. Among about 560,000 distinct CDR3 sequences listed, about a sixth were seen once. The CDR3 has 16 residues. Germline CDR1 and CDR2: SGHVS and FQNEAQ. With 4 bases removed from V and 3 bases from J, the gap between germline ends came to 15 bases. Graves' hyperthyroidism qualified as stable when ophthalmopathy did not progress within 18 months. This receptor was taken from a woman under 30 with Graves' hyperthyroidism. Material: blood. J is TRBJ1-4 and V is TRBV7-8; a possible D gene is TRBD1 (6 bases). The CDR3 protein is CASSSGTFPANEKLFF. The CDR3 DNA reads TGTGCCAGCAGCTCCGGGACATTCCCGGCTAATGAAAAACTGTTTTTT.